A single sample is the source of the 8 T cell receptor beta chains below, sequenced in a study of early T cells in non-severe SARS-CoV-2 infection. TCRdb passed the 5' RACE reads through MiXCR, listing each CDR3 protein once. This table holds 60,000 to 75,000 distinct CDR3 sequences, 3.5% to 6% found once. The sample consisted of whole blood, taken at baseline. The receptors here all came from an adult who was a healthcare worker with PCR-confirmed SARS-CoV-2 infection or an uninfected control (not recorded which). The donor label of this sample is uncertain.

This clonotype has a count of ten or more. The chain recombines TRBV29-1 with TRBJ1-2, with D possibly TRBD1 on 6 matching bases. CDR1 and CDR2 from the germline V gene are SQVTM and ANQGSEA. The germline V and J ends were trimmed by 3 bases and 3 bases, with 8 bases remaining between them. The CDR3 has 12 amino acids. The CDR3 DNA sequence: TGCAGCGTTGAGCCAGGGGACTATGGCTACACCTTC. Its translation is CSVEPGDYGYTF.

The sample holds many counts of this clonotype. This chain joins TRBV10-3 and TRBJ1-2; D unclear. V lost 0 bases to trimming and J lost 5 bases, with 13 bases between them. The CDR3 is 15 amino acids. CDR1 and CDR2 (germline): ENHRY, SYGVKD. The CDR3 protein is CAISESVQPEYGYTF. As DNA, the CDR3 is TGTGCCATCAGTGAGTCGGTGCAGCCCGAATATGGCTACACCTTC.

The table lists this clonotype with a few counts. The chain combines TRBV7-2 with TRBJ2-7; unclear D gene. Trimming removed 5 bases at V and 7 bases at J, with 15 bases between. The CDR3 consists of 13 residues. The germline V gene has CDR1 SGHTA and CDR2 FQGNSA. CDR3 loop: CASSPRAVFEQYF. CDR3 nucleotide sequence: TGTGCCAGCAGCCCTAGGGCGGTCTTTGAGCAGTACTTC.

The table lists this clonotype with many counts. One junction end does not reproduce the germline sequence, and a read error may be involved. The chain is built from TRBV7-7 and TRBJ2-3; 7 nucleotides agree with TRBD2. CDR1 SSHAT and CDR2 FNYEAQ come from the germline V gene (reference sequence). This CDR3 spans 15 amino acids. The chain's CDR3 is CASSPGLVKGDTQYF. The CDR3 nucleotides read TGTGCTAGCAGCCCCGGACTAGTCAAAGGGGATACGCAGTATTTT. Drawing the rest from reference TRBV7-7 and TRBJ2-3, the complete variable domain is GAGVSQSPRYKVTKRGQDVTLRCDPISSHATLYWYQQALGQGPEFLTYFNYEAQPDKSGLPSDRFSAERPEGSISTLTIQRTEQRDSAMYRCASSPGLVKGDTQYFGPGTRLTVL.

This chain connects TRBV30 to TRBJ1-4; the match to TRBD1 covers 9 bases. This CDR3 is 13 amino acids long. The V segment lost 2 bases and the J segment 7 bases; nucleotides outside the gene matches: 2. The germline gives CDR1 GTSNPN, CDR2 SVGIG (reference sequence). The CDR3 protein is CAWSTGGSEKLFF. CDR3 nucleotides: TGTGCCTGGAGTACAGGGGGCAGTGAAAAACTGTTTTTT.

This clonotype was seen only a few times. The rearrangement joins TRBV24-1 to TRBJ2-1; 9 nucleotides line up with TRBD1. V dropped 3 bases and J dropped 2; count of bases not matched to a gene: 7. Germline V CDR1 and CDR2: KGHDR, SFDVKD. This CDR3 is 17 amino acids long. CDR3 nucleotide sequence: TGTGCCACCAGTGATCTTAACAGGGGGCGAACCTACAATGAGCAGTTCTTC. This translates into CATSDLNRGRTYNEQFF.

This clonotype was counted only a few times. The rearrangement joins TRBV5-4 to TRBJ2-2; no clear D. V gave up 0 bases and J gave up 5 bases, with 5 bases separating them. The CDR3 loop spans 13 amino acids. In germline, CDR1 is SGHNT, CDR2 YYREEE (reference sequence). CDR3 DNA sequence: TGTGCCAGCAGCTTGGTTCAAACCGGGGAGCTGTTTTTT. This sequence encodes CASSLVQTGELFF.

The J gene is TRBJ2-7, the V gene TRBV11-2, with D possibly TRBD2 on 6 matching bases. Germline-derived CDR1 and CDR2 are SGHAT and FQNNGV. CDR3 length: 12 residues. Trimming shortened V by 3 bases and J by 5 bases, and 8 bases separated the two germline ends. Here the CDR3 reads CASSLGRNEQYF. The CDR3 coding sequence is TGTGCCAGCAGCTTGGGGAGGAACGAGCAGTACTTC.